Following are 21 T cell receptor beta chains from one sample sequenced in a study of control samples from healthy donors and cancer patients. Repertoires were generated with immunoSEQ multiplex PCR, while TCRdb's copy carries only in-frame clones and drops some. The data hold about 110,000 clones, with roughly 90% observed a single time. The specimen sequenced was PBMCs. These TCRs come from a woman between 55 and 75 years old with lung cancer.

This chain uses TRBV6-5 with TRBJ1-1; D not certain. Germline V gene sequence: CDR1 MNHEY, CDR2 SVGAGI. There are 12 residues in the CDR3. Trimming removed 8 bases at V and 0 bases at J, with 7 bases between. CDR3 residues: CASRGVNTEAFF. CDR3 coding DNA: TGTGCCAGCCGCGGGGTGAACACTGAAGCTTTCTTT.

The J gene is TRBJ1-4, the V gene TRBV4-2; a possible D gene is TRBD1 (5 bases). CDR1 and CDR2 (germline): LGHNA, YNFKEQ. The CDR3 contains 15 residues. With 4 bases removed from V and 4 bases from J, the gap between germline ends came to 13 bases. The CDR3 loop is CASSPSLRDNEKLFF. The DNA of the CDR3 is TGTGCCAGCAGCCCATCGCTCAGGGATAATGAAAAACTGTTTTTT.

The chain joins TRBV19 to TRBJ2-4; 8 positions match TRBD2. The germline CDR1 and CDR2 sequences are LNHDA and SQIVND (reference sequence). V gave up 8 bases and J gave up 7 bases; unmatched junction bases: 16. The CDR3 covers 16 residues. This CDR3 reads CASGSGRGTISNIQYF. DNA for the CDR3: TGTGCCAGTGGAAGCGGGAGAGGTACGATTAGTAACATTCAGTACTTC.

The chain combines TRBV18 with TRBJ2-1; 16 bases are a match to TRBD2. V lost 1 base and J lost 7; bases outside the gene matches: 10. Germline V lookup: CDR1 KGHSH, CDR2 LQKENI. The CDR3 loop spans 19 amino acids. In DNA, the CDR3 is TGTGCCAGCTCACCACGCCGGGGACTAGCGGGGGGGCCGATGAATGAGCAGTTCTTC. Translated: CASSPRRGLAGGPMNEQFF.

The rearrangement links TRBV2 to TRBJ2-7, with TRBD1 matching over 8 bases. V was pared by 10 bases and J by 5 bases, with 7 bases of the junction left unmatched. Germline V CDR1 and CDR2: SNHLY, FYNNEI. The CDR3 is 12 residues long. The CDR3 DNA reads as TGTGCCAAAAGAGGACAGGGCAACGAGCAGTACTTC. Its protein is CAKRGQGNEQYF.

The chain links TRBV20-1 to TRBJ2-3; 12 positions match TRBD2. The CDR3 is 14 amino acids. Germline V gene lookup returns CDR1 DFQATT and CDR2 SNEGSKA (reference sequence). The junction had 5 bases not matched to a gene; V was cut back by 3 bases and J by 7 bases. The CDR3 DNA reads TGCAGTGCTAGTTCTAGCGGGGGGGCGAATACGCAGTATTTT. Amino acids: CSASSSGGANTQYF.

This chain uses TRBV6-5 with TRBJ2-7, with 8 bases matching TRBD2. In germline, CDR1 is MNHEY, CDR2 SVGAGI. There are 15 residues in the CDR3. The CDR3 coding sequence is TGTGCTACTCTACGGTCACTAGCGGACTCCTACGAGCAGTACTTC. Translated, it gives CATLRSLADSYEQYF.

The rearrangement links TRBV12-3 or TRBV12-4 to TRBJ1-2; the D is unclear. This CDR3 comprises 13 residues. The V end lost 4 bases, the J end lost 4 bases, and 10 bases lay between the germline ends. This chain's CDR3 is CASSSGRFYGYTF. CDR3 coding DNA: TGTGCCAGCAGTTCGGGCAGGTTCTATGGCTACACCTTC.

The J gene is TRBJ2-2, the V gene TRBV7-3; D might be TRBD1 (6 bases). V was pared by 5 bases and J by 2 bases, with 12 bases between. This CDR3 contains 15 residues. The germline CDR1 and CDR2 sequences are SGHTA and FQGTGA. CDR3 bases: TGTGCCAGCAGCACCGGACAGATTAACACCGGGGAGCTGTTTTTT. The encoded protein is CASSTGQINTGELFF. Looking up the rest from reference TRBV7-3 and TRBJ2-2 gives the full variable domain: GAGVSQTPSNKVTEKGKYVELRCDPISGHTALYWYRQSLGQGPEFLIYFQGTGAADDSGLPNDRFFAVRPEGSVSTLKIQRTERGDSAVYLCASSTGQINTGELFFGEGSRLTVL.

The gene calls are TRBV30 and TRBJ2-1; 9 bases are a match to TRBD2. V lost 4 bases, J lost 8 bases, and 6 bases stayed unmatched. The CDR3 spans 13 residues. In germline, CDR1 is GTSNPN, CDR2 SVGIG (reference sequence). CDR3 coding DNA: TGTGCCTGGAATCGCGGGAGGGCCGATGAGCAGTTCTTC. Translated, it gives CAWNRGRADEQFF.

This sequence joins TRBV27 and TRBJ2-2, with 9 bases fitting TRBD2. The CDR3 spans 15 residues. After removal of 3 bases from V and 2 bases from J, the junction contained 1 base not matched to a gene. From germline, CDR1 is MNHEY and CDR2 SMNVEV (reference sequence). CDR3 in amino acids: CASSFSGGNTGELFF. The CDR3 nucleotides are TGTGCCAGCAGTTTTAGCGGGGGAAACACCGGGGAGCTGTTTTTT.

The CDR3 DNA sequence: TGTGCCAGTAGTATTGGACAACCCGGGAGCTCCTACGAGCAGTACTTC. Translation: CASSIGQPGSSYEQYF. V gene TRBV19 combines with J gene TRBJ2-7, with D perhaps TRBD2 (6 bases). Germline V gene sequence: CDR1 LNHDA, CDR2 SQIVND (reference sequence). The CDR3 is 16 amino acids. V was trimmed by 3 bases and J by 0 bases, leaving 15 bases between them.

This sequence joins TRBV24-1 and TRBJ2-7; 11 bases map to TRBD1. This CDR3 has 15 amino acids. The V segment lost 7 bases and the J segment 3 bases; nucleotides outside the gene matches: 7. Germline V gene lookup returns CDR1 KGHDR and CDR2 SFDVKD. The CDR3 coding sequence is TGTGCCACCAGCCCCCGGGACAGGGGGAACTACGAGCAGTACTTC. The encoded protein is CATSPRDRGNYEQYF.

This clone was counted a single time. The chain links TRBV21-1 to TRBJ2-1; the DNA was not used to check the table's D call, TRBD2. TRBV21-1 is labeled a pseudogene. The CDR3 consists of 17 residues. The CDR3, as DNA: TGTGCCAGGAAGGGGACGGAACGGGAGAGCTCCTACAATGAGCAGTTCTTC. Translating it yields CARKGTERESSYNEQFF.

This clone was seen only once. This sequence joins TRBV5-6 and TRBJ1-1; maybe TRBD1 (6 bases). From germline, CDR1 is SGHDT and CDR2 YYEEEE. Trimming took 3 bases from V and 5 from J, leaving 14 bases between them. The CDR3 length is 14 residues. The CDR3 region has the DNA TGTGCCAGCAGCTATCGACAGGCGGGGACTGAAGCTTTCTTT. Translation gives CASSYRQAGTEAFF.

The chain uses TRBV29-1 and TRBJ2-1; D assignment may be TRBD1 or TRBD2 (5 bases each). Germline values: CDR1 SQVTM, CDR2 ANQGSEA. V was pared by 4 bases and J by 9 bases, with 10 bases between. This CDR3 is 11 amino acids long. The CDR3 loop reads CSVGGSGEQFF. DNA of the CDR3: TGCAGCGTTGGGGGCAGCGGTGAGCAGTTCTTC.

This chain connects TRBV5-1 to TRBJ1-4; D unresolved. The germline V gene has CDR1 SGHRS and CDR2 YFSETQ. Trimming removed 0 bases at V and 8 bases at J, with 8 bases between. This CDR3 has 13 amino acids. CDR3 loop: CASSLVTREKLFF. CDR3 in DNA: TGCGCCAGCAGCTTGGTTACACGGGAAAAACTGTTTTTT.

V usage is TRBV6-5 and J usage is TRBJ2-5, with 7 nucleotides matching TRBD2. CDR1 MNHEY and CDR2 SVGAGI come from the germline V gene. The CDR3 is 13 amino acids. With 6 bases clipped from V and 5 bases from J, the junction kept 6 bases outside the gene matches. As DNA, the CDR3 is TGTGCCAGCAGACTGGGACTAACGGAGACCCAGTACTTC. This encodes CASRLGLTETQYF.

This rearrangement joins TRBV15 to TRBJ2-5, with TRBD2 matching 14 bases. V gave up 2 bases and J gave up 5 bases; unmatched junction bases: 10. Germline V gene lookup returns CDR1 LNHNV and CDR2 YYDKDF (reference sequence). CDR3 length: 18 amino acids. The CDR3 is CATSRQLRTSGGNETQYF. CDR3 nucleotides: TGTGCCACCAGCAGACAACTTAGGACTAGCGGGGGGAATGAGACCCAGTACTTC. Combining the CDR3 with reference TRBV15 and TRBJ2-5 gives the whole variable domain DAMVIQNPRYQVTQFGKPVTLSCSQTLNHNVMYWYQQKSSQAPKLLFHYYDKDFNNEADTPDNFQSRRPNTSFCFLDIRSPGLGDTAMYLCATSRQLRTSGGNETQYFGPGTRLLVL.

V and J are TRBV11-1 and TRBJ2-6; D may match TRBD1 or TRBD2 (5 bases each). V gave up 1 base and J gave up 1 base, with 5 bases separating them. The CDR3 has 15 residues. Germline-derived CDR1 and CDR2 are SGHAT and FQDESV (reference sequence). The CDR3 reads CASSLGGSGANVLTF. The CDR3, as DNA: TGTGCCAGCAGCTTAGGGGGGTCTGGGGCCAACGTCCTGACTTTC.

This chain connects TRBV9 to TRBJ1-4; D gene uncertain. The CDR3 covers 16 residues. Germline CDR1 is SGDLS and CDR2 is YYNGEE. V dropped 0 bases and J dropped 0 bases, with 9 bases sitting between them. The CDR3 protein is CASSVGVGSTNEKLFF. In DNA form, the CDR3 reads TGTGCCAGCAGCGTAGGAGTCGGATCAACTAATGAAAAACTGTTTTTT.